Listed here is a single T cell receptor (beta chain). The antigen is undetermined. Germline CDR1 DFQATT, CDR2 SNEGSKA (reference sequence). V lost 6 bases and J 0 bases, leaving 9 bases between the germline ends. The CDR3 is made up of 12 amino acids. This specimen comes from a study of identical twins. Study-wide findings and caveats: Twins' surplus sharing was weaker for beta out-of-frame sequences. Among out-of-frame alpha sequences shared by twins, low generation probability occurred in excess.

Using its own MiXCR run on the 5' RACE reads, TCRdb lists one record per CDR3 protein. Found here are roughly 1,500,000 distinct CDR3 sequences, under 35% of them singletons; the top ten hold more than 0.25%. Sequenced material: cord blood. The receptor was derived from a newborn girl in good health. The genes are TRBV20-1 and TRBJ2-7, with D possibly matching TRBD2 (5 bases). CDR3: CSALTSSYEQYF. The CDR3 DNA reads as TGCAGTGCCCTCACTAGCTCCTACGAGCAGTACTTC.